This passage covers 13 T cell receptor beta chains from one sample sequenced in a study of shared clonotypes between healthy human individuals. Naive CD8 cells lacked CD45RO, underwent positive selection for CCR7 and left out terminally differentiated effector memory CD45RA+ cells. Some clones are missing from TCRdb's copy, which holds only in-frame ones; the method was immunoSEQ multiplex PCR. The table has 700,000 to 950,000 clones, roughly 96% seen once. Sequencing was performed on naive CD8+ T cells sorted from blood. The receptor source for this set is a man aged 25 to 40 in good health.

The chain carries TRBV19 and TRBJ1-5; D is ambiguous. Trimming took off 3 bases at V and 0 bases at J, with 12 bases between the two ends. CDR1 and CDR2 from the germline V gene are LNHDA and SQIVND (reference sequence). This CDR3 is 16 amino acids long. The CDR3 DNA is TGTGCCAGTAGTATTAGTCTAGAGAATAGCAATCAGCCCCAGCATTTT. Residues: CASSISLENSNQPQHF. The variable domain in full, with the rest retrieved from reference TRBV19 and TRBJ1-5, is DGGITQSPKYLFRKEGQNVTLSCEQNLNHDAMYWYRQDPGQGLRLIYYSQIVNDFQKGDIAEGYSVSREKKESFPLTVTSAQKNPTAFYLCASSISLENSNQPQHFGDGTRLSIL.

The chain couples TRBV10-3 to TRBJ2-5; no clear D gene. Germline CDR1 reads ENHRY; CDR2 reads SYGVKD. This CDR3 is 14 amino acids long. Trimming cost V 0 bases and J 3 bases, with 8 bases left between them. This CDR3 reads CAISESVGKETQYF. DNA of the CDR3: TGTGCCATCAGTGAGTCAGTGGGAAAAGAGACCCAGTACTTC.

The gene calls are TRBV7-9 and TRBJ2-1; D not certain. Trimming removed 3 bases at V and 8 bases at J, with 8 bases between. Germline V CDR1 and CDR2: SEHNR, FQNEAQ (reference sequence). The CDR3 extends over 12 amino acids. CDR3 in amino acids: CASSFLDHEQFF. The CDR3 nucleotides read TGTGCCAGCAGCTTTTTAGACCATGAGCAGTTCTTC.

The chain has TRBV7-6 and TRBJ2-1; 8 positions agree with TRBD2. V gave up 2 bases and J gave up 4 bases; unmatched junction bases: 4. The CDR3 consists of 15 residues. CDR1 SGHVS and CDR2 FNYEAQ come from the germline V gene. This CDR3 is CASSLSSGPYNEQFF. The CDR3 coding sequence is TGTGCCAGCAGCTTATCTAGCGGGCCTTACAATGAGCAGTTCTTC.

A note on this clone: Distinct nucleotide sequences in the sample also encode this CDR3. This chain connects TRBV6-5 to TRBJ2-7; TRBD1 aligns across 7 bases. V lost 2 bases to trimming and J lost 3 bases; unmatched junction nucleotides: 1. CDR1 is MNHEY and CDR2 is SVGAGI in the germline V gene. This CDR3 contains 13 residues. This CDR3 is CASSYRDSYEQYF. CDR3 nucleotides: TGTGCCAGCAGTTACCGGGACAGCTACGAGCAGTACTTC.

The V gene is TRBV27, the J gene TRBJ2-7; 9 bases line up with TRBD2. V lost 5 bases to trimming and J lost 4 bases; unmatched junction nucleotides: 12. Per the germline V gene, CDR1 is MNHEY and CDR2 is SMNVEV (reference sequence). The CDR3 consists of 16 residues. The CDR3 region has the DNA TGTGCCAGCAGTCTCCTTTCGGCGGGAGGGCCGTACGAGCAGTACTTC. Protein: CASSLLSAGGPYEQYF.

This CDR3 is CASSPDRVRIHEQFF. Here the CDR3 DNA reads TGTGCCAGCAGCCCAGACAGGGTCCGTATCCATGAGCAGTTCTTC. This chain uses TRBV6-6 with TRBJ2-1; TRBD1 matches at 7 bases. V lost 6 bases and J lost 8; bases outside the gene matches: 13. Per the germline V gene, CDR1 is MNHNY and CDR2 is SVGAGI (reference sequence). The CDR3 totals 15 residues.

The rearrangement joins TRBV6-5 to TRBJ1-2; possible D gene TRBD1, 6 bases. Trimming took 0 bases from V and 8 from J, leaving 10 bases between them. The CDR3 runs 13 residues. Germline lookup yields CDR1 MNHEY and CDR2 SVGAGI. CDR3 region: CASSYSNRDGYTF. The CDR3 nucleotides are TGTGCCAGCAGTTACTCGAACAGGGACGGCTACACCTTC.

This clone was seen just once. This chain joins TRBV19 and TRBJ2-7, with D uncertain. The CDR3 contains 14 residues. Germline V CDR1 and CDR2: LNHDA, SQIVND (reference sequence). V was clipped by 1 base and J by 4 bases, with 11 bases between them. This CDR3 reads CASSIAYPPYEQYF. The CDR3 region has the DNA TGTGCCAGTAGTATAGCCTATCCCCCGTACGAGCAGTACTTC.

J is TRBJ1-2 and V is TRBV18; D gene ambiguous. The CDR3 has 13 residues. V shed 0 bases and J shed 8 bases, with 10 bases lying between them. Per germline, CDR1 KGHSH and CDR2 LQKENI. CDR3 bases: TGTGCCAGCTCACCACCGATGAGGTGGGGCTACACCTTC. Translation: CASSPPMRWGYTF.

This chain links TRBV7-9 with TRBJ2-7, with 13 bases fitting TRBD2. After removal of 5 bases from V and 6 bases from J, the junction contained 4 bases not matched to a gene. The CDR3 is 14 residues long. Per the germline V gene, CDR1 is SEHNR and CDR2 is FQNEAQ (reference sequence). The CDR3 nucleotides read TGTGCCAGCAGCACCACTAGCGGGAGGGCCGAGCAGTACTTC. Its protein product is CASSTTSGRAEQYF.

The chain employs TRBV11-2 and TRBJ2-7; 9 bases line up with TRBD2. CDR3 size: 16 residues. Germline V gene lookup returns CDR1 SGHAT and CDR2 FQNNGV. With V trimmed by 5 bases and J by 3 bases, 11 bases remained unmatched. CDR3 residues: CASSPGVGGRDYEQYF. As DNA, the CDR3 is TGTGCCAGCAGCCCCGGCGTCGGCGGGAGGGACTACGAGCAGTACTTC.

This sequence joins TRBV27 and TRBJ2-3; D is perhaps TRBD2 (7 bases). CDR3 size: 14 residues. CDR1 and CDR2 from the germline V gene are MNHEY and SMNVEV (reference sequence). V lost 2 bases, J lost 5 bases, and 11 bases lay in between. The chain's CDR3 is CASSLKGGGDTQYF. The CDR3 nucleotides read TGTGCCAGCAGTTTAAAGGGAGGGGGAGATACGCAGTATTTT.